What follows are 10 T cell receptor beta chains derived from one specimen sequenced in a study of T cells in Graves' hyperthyroidism and ophthalmopathy. Amplification of TCR beta CDR3 regions was performed using RNA transcripts as template. HTBI primers were employed in a first-round RT-PCR of the TCR CDR3. One entry per CDR3 protein results from TCRdb running MiXCR on the multiplex PCR reads. Here the sample spans nearly 750,000 distinct CDR3 sequences, under 45% being singletons. Material: blood. These receptors were collected from a woman aged 40 to 50 with Graves' hyperthyroidism.

This clonotype was observed a handful of times. This chain links TRBV5-5 with TRBJ1-2, with no clear D. The CDR3 contains 14 residues. Trimming removed 0 bases from V and 1 base from J, with 7 bases in between. CDR1 is SGHKS, CDR2 YYEKEE, per germline (reference sequence). This CDR3 is CASSLGWDNYGYTF. In nucleotides, the CDR3 is TGTGCCAGCAGCTTGGGTTGGGATAACTATGGCTACACCTTC.

The gene calls are TRBV14 and TRBJ2-3, with 11 bases fitting TRBD1. This CDR3 has 16 residues. The germline gives CDR1 SGHDN, CDR2 FVKESK. The ends lost 3 bases at V and 7 bases at J; junction bases unmatched: 9. CDR3 bases: TGTGCCAGCAGCCAGGCCGGGACAGGGGGAAGAAATACGCAGTATTTT. Residues: CASSQAGTGGRNTQYF.

As DNA, the CDR3 is TGTGCCAGCGGGGGCACGGGGGATCAGCCCCAGCATTTT. Translation: CASGGTGDQPQHF. The chain links TRBV28 to TRBJ1-5, with D possibly matching TRBD1 (6 bases). The CDR3 spans 13 residues. Trimming left V 8 bases short and J 5 bases short, with 13 bases between. Germline loops: CDR1 MDHEN, CDR2 SYDVKM.

To note about this clonotype: The CDR3 ends on some other residue instead of the conserved phenylalanine or tryptophan, so this is likely a read error. The DNA for the CDR3 is TGTGCCAGCAGTTACTCGAAAGACACTGAAGCTTTCCTT. Encoded protein: CASSYSKDTEAFL. J is TRBJ1-1 and V is TRBV6-5; D not certain. CDR3 length: 13 residues. Germline assignment: CDR1 MNHEY and CDR2 SVGAGI. V was cut by 0 bases and J by 3 bases, with 5 bases left in between.

This clonotype was picked up many times. In DNA form, the CDR3 reads TGCAGCGTTGAAGATCTGGGGGCCGGGGAGACCCAGTACTTC. Its translation is CSVEDLGAGETQYF. The chain couples TRBV29-1 to TRBJ2-5; maybe TRBD1 (6 bases). CDR1 SQVTM and CDR2 ANQGSEA come from the germline V gene. V shed 0 bases and J shed 5 bases, with 13 bases lying between them. The CDR3 is 14 amino acids.

A note on this clonotype: The junction shows a germline mismatch at one end, possibly a read error. The chain recombines TRBV2 with TRBJ1-1, with TRBD1 matching 10 bases. Per germline, CDR1 SNHLY and CDR2 FYNNEI. The CDR3 is 16 residues long. CDR3: CASSYRTGGMNTEASF. The CDR3 DNA follows: TGTGCCAGCAGTTATAGGACAGGGGGAATGAACACTGAAGCTTCCTTT.

As concerns this clonotype: Because the CDR3's place on the DNA is in doubt, the DNA is left out and the CDR3 is given as listed by TCRdb. This sequence joins TRBV10-3 and TRBJ2-2; TRBD1, as called in the table, went unchecked against the DNA. 15 amino acids form the CDR3, both terminal residues included. The germline V gene has CDR1 ENHRY and CDR2 SYGVKD. CDR3 sequence reads: CAISESTTGTGSCFF.

This clonotype was detected a few times. A junction end diverges from the germline sequence, so it may reflect a read error. The chain links TRBV10-3 to TRBJ1-4; D is uncertain. There are 11 residues in the CDR3. Germline V gene sequence: CDR1 ENHRY, CDR2 SYGVKD. CDR3 sequence reads: CASSQRGVLFF. The CDR3 DNA follows: TGTGCCAGCAGTCAGCGGGGAGTACTGTTTTTT.

Comments on this clonotype: This may be a read error, as it is one base from a much larger clone. The genes are TRBV4-3 and TRBJ1-5; D is undetermined. Germline-derived CDR1 and CDR2 are LGHNA and YSLEER. This CDR3 has 16 amino acids. CDR3 sequence reads: CASGQLSPGGNQPQHF. The CDR3, as DNA: TGCGCCAGCGGCCAATTGAGCCCAGGTGGCAATCAGCCCCAGCATTTT.

This clonotype turned up a few times. The genes are TRBV4-3 and TRBJ1-1; the D gene is possibly TRBD1 (6 bases). V was clipped by 3 bases and J by 0 bases, with 14 bases between them. Germline CDR1 LGHNA, CDR2 YSLEER. This CDR3 is built from 16 residues. This chain's CDR3 is CASSHPSGHLNTEAFF. CDR3 DNA: TGCGCCAGCAGCCACCCCTCGGGACACTTGAACACTGAAGCTTTCTTT.